This T cell receptor (beta chain) stems from a study of blood T cell repertoires in COVID-19 (dated by TCRdb to the early 2020s). Regarding the research as a whole: Collaborator samples came from the United States, Italy and Spain and covered acute and convalescent phases of COVID-19. The prospective study material was composed of cDNA or gDNA derived from T cells, B-cell-depleted T cells, or PBMCs. Deeply sampled blood TCRbeta repertoires from subjects exposed to, actively infected with, or recovered from COVID-19 were included in the dataset. A freely available public database, intended as a resource for researchers studying the immune response to SARS-CoV-2, is where the repertoires were released. The samples were drawn from two sources: the first 160 participants of the ongoing ImmuneRACE study, and 1,254 subjects contributed by 6 global collaborators. Sample metadata almost always included a de-identified subject ID, COVID-19 status, age in years and sex. Where HLA class I and class II types were available, the types were taken from metadata supplied by the sample provider, not from assay-based typing. The investigation overall reported the following: How much clinical and demographic metadata was included differed by source and by participant, and the metadata was provided uncurated.

Trimming leaves V shorter by 3 bases and J shorter by 6 bases, with the junction holding 0 bases beyond the gene matches. The CDR3 runs 14 amino acids, cysteine and phenylalanine included. CDR3 DNA is the only sequence kept; it has 42 bases, read in frame from the first base. Per the germline V gene (reference sequence), SGHAT is the CDR1 and FQDESV is the CDR2. A second Seattle source provided samples from volunteer blood donors who had recovered from COVID-19. Whole blood was collected in K2EDTA tubes by collaborating institutions according to the institutions' own protocols. Collaborator samples were shipped for TCRbeta analysis as frozen whole blood, isolated PBMCs, or DNA extracted from either sample type. Notes on this clone: The antigen it recognizes is unknown. Nothing much larger sits one base from this clone, and base qualities are not available.

TCRbeta CDR3 regions were amplified from genomic DNA using the immunoSEQ Assay, a bias-controlled multiplex PCR. The original methods were these. The number of nucleated cells in each sample was estimated by amplification of reference gene primers within the assay. Sequence reads were collapsed and filtered to measure the absolute abundance of every unique TCRbeta CDR3 rearrangement. For each sample, productive Simpson clonality was calculated by taking the square root of Simpson's diversity index across productive rearrangements. What TCRdb holds here is the immuneACCESS table cut down to in-frame rearrangements. Part of the clones is not present; checked against another copy, under half of the missing clones reflect an unresolved V gene, and the others are unexplained. Clone size and V and J calls were adopted from that table, with D and trimming inferred from the DNA. For this sample the table gives nearly 200,000 clones, of which about 88% were detected only once. The leading ten clones occupy 5% to 7.5% of the sample.

The chain was built from TRBV11-1 and TRBJ2-1; 12 bases in between match TRBD2. Sample: peripheral blood. This receptor was taken from a woman aged 40 to 55 who had recovered from COVID-19. The CDR3 here reads CASSLGLAGNEQFF. The sequence in DNA is TGTGCCAGCAGCTTGGGACTAGCGGGCAATGAGCAGTTCTTC.